A selection of T cell receptor beta chains follows, all from one sample in a study of T cells in Graves' hyperthyroidism and ophthalmopathy. From the multiplex PCR reads, TCRdb called clonotypes with MiXCR, one entry per CDR3 protein. In the table there are about 640,000 distinct CDR3 sequences, less than 25% of which are singletons. The sequencing sample was made of blood. The receptors derive from a man aged 30 to 45 with Graves' ophthalmopathy. Each CDR3 is given with its conserved first and last residue. The D gene is left open where the match is weak. The size field is filled for only some rows; it gives once, few, many or a size class.

abundance	len	j_gene	v_gene	d_gene	CDR3aa	CDR3nt
few	13	TRBJ1-5	TRBV27	NA	CASSSRGDQPQHF	TGTGCCAGCAGTTCAAGGGGGGATCAGCCCCAGCATTTT
NA	16	TRBJ2-3	TRBV9	TRBD2	CASSVKLAGGQNTQYF	TGTGCCAGCAGCGTAAAGCTAGCGGGAGGGCAAAATACGCAGTATTTT
NA	13	TRBJ2-2	TRBV10-1	NA	CASSKGSSGELFF	TGCGCCAGCAGTAAGGGGAGCTCCGGGGAGCTGTTTTTT
few	14	TRBJ2-7	TRBV7-9	TRBD2	CASSSLAGGKEQYF	TGTGCCAGCAGCTCACTAGCGGGAGGGAAGGAGCAGTACTTC
many	14	TRBJ1-5	TRBV12-3/TRBV12-4	TRBD1	CASSPWDRNQPQHF	TGTGCCAGCAGTCCCTGGGACAGAAATCAGCCCCAGCATTTT
many	12	TRBJ1-2	TRBV20-1	NA	CSASGGDYGYTF	TGCAGTGCTAGTGGAGGGGACTATGGCTACACCTTC
NA	17	TRBJ2-1	TRBV4-1	NA	CASSQDPRLGSMNEQFF	TGCGCCAGCAGCCAAGATCCGAGACTGGGGTCTATGAATGAGCAGTTCTTC
few	12	TRBJ2-7	TRBV30	TRBD2	CAWKASGRRQYF	TGTGCCTGGAAGGCTAGCGGGCGCCGACAGTACTTC
many	12	TRBJ2-5	TRBV3-1	NA	CASSPDGSTQYF	TGTGCCAGCAGCCCAGACGGGTCAACCCAGTACTTC
few	16	TRBJ1-2	TRBV12-3/TRBV12-4	NA	CASSLQEGYLEEDYTF	TGTGCCAGCAGTCTCCAAGAGGGGTACTTGGAGGAGGACTACACCTTC
many	15	TRBJ2-1	TRBV7-2	NA	CASSLRLASTDEQFF	TGTGCCAGCAGCTTGAGGCTAGCGTCCACGGATGAGCAGTTCTTC
few	14	TRBJ2-7	TRBV18	TRBD1	CASSGDRDPYEQYF	TGTGCCAGCTCGGGGGACAGGGACCCCTACGAGCAGTACTTC
many	14	TRBJ2-3	TRBV7-3	NA	CASSGTGLTDTQYF	TGTGCCAGCAGTGGGACTGGACTCACAGATACGCAGTATTTT
NA	13	TRBJ1-1	TRBV15	NA	CATSPKANTEAFF	TGTGCCACCAGCCCAAAGGCTAACACTGAAGCTTTCTTT
NA	15	TRBJ2-2	TRBV5-1	NA	CASRLRHANTGELFF	TGCGCCAGCAGGTTGAGGCATGCGAACACCGGGGAGCTGTTTTTT
NA	17	TRBJ1-3	TRBV3-1	NA	CASSPRGTADSGNTIYF	TGTGCCAGCAGCCCAAGGGGGACCGCGGACTCTGGAAACACCATATATTTT
NA	14	TRBJ1-3	TRBV6-1	NA	CASIPQDGGNTIYF	TGTGCCAGCATCCCCCAGGACGGCGGAAACACCATATATTTT
NA	15	TRBJ1-5	TRBV28	NA	CASSSLTEYRQPQHF	TGTGCCAGCAGTTCACTGACAGAATACCGGCAGCCCCAGCATTTT
NA	15	TRBJ1-1	TRBV20-1	NA	CSASGSGFGGAEAFF	TGCAGTGCTTCTGGGAGTGGTTTTGGTGGCGCTGAAGCTTTCTTT
few	15	TRBJ1-5	TRBV6-2/TRBV6-3	NA	CASSYSGHPNQPQHF	TGTGCCAGCAGTTACTCGGGACACCCCAATCAGCCCCAGCATTTT
few	15	TRBJ2-1	TRBV18	TRBD2	CASSPIAGDDNEQFF	TGTGCCAGCTCACCTATAGCGGGAGACGACAATGAGCAGTTCTTC
NA	18	TRBJ2-7	TRBV4-1	TRBD2	CASSRGLAGGPSFYEQYF	TGCGCCAGCAGCCGCGGACTAGCGGGAGGTCCGTCTTTCTACGAGCAGTACTTC
few	13	TRBJ2-1	TRBV7-9	TRBD2	CASSLGLAGEQFF	TGTGCCAGCAGCTTAGGGCTAGCGGGTGAGCAGTTCTTC
few	14	TRBJ2-7	TRBV28	TRBD1	CASGDRDSSYEQYF	TGTGCCAGCGGGGATCGGGACAGTTCCTACGAGCAGTACTTC
NA	16	TRBJ2-7	TRBV11-2	NA	CASSQESDSIPYEQYF	TGTGCCAGCAGCCAAGAAAGCGACAGTATTCCCTACGAGCAGTACTTC
NA	16	TRBJ1-5	TRBV5-6	NA	CASSAGGRAGNQPQHF	TGTGCCAGCAGCGCCGGCGGGAGGGCGGGCAATCAGCCCCAGCATTTT
NA	16	TRBJ1-2	TRBV4-1	NA	CASSQGFLGVNYGYTF	TGCGCCAGCAGCCAAGGATTCTTGGGGGTGAACTATGGCTACACCTTC
NA	15	TRBJ1-1	TRBV11-2	NA	CASRAALGGGTEAFF	TGTGCCAGCAGAGCCGCTTTGGGCGGTGGCACTGAAGCTTTCTTT
NA	15	TRBJ2-7	TRBV5-8	NA	CASSLETGRGSEQYF	TGTGCCAGCAGCTTGGAGACGGGACGGGGCTCCGAGCAGTACTTC
NA	11	TRBJ1-1	TRBV20-1	NA	CRVRGGTEAFF	TGCAGGGTCAGAGGGGGCACTGAAGCTTTCTTT
NA	14	TRBJ1-4	TRBV28	NA	CASSLRAPNEKLFF	TGTGCCAGCAGTTTAAGGGCACCTAATGAAAAACTGTTTTTT
many	13	TRBJ2-1	TRBV20-1	NA	CSARNSEAREQFF	TGCAGTGCTAGAAATTCAGAGGCCCGGGAGCAGTTCTTC
many	13	TRBJ2-1	TRBV18	NA	CASSPTVFNEQFF	TGTGCCAGCTCACCGACAGTTTTCAATGAGCAGTTCTTC
few	15	TRBJ2-7	TRBV4-3	TRBD2	CASSQDRGRAYEQYF	TGCGCCAGCAGCCAAGACAGAGGGAGGGCCTACGAGCAGTACTTC
few	18	TRBJ2-2	TRBV20-1	NA	CSAPGTAKGGVDTGELFF	TGCAGTGCTCCCGGGACAGCCAAGGGAGGCGTCGACACCGGGGAGCTGTTTTTT
NA	15	TRBJ1-6	TRBV28	NA	CASSQGPSYNSPLHF	TGTGCCAGCAGCCAGGGTCCCTCCTATAATTCACCCCTCCACTTT
NA	14	TRBJ1-1	TRBV7-9	TRBD1	CASSFTGVGTEAFF	TGTGCCAGCAGCTTTACAGGGGTCGGCACTGAAGCTTTCTTT
NA	16	TRBJ2-7	TRBV28	TRBD1	CASSSTGTGDPYEQYF	TGTGCCAGCAGTTCGACCGGGACAGGGGACCCCTACGAGCAGTACTTC
NA	15	TRBJ2-5	TRBV7-2	TRBD2	CASSPPSGSAETQYF	TGTGCCAGCAGCCCCCCAAGCGGGAGTGCGGAGACCCAGTACTTC
NA	12	TRBJ1-1	TRBV29-1	NA	CSTSLVNTEAFF	TGCAGCACCTCTTTAGTGAACACTGAAGCTTTCTTT
NA	15	TRBJ2-7	TRBV6-1	NA	CASSPTVQGTYEQYF	TGTGCCAGCAGTCCCACTGTACAGGGAACCTACGAGCAGTACTTC
many	18	TRBJ2-1	TRBV5-1	TRBD2	CASSLKASGVNRYNEQFF	TGCGCCAGCAGCTTGAAGGCTAGCGGCGTCAACCGGTACAATGAGCAGTTCTTC
NA	15	TRBJ2-5	TRBV7-2	TRBD1	CASSSGTGGWETQYF	TGTGCCAGCAGCTCTGGGACAGGGGGCTGGGAGACCCAGTACTTC
many	16	TRBJ2-3	TRBV11-2	NA	CASSPGAVPSTDTQYF	TGTGCCAGCAGCCCAGGGGCGGTTCCTAGCACAGATACGCAGTATTTT
few	15	TRBJ2-4	TRBV20-1	TRBD2	CSARDEGGTKNIQYF	TGCAGTGCTAGAGATGAGGGAGGGACCAAAAACATTCAGTACTTC
many	16	TRBJ2-5	TRBV28	NA	CASSYNLRAGQQTQYF	TGTGCCAGCAGCTATAACTTACGGGCAGGGCAGCAGACCCAGTACTTC
many	13	TRBJ1-2	TRBV2	NA	CASSETATYGYTF	TGTGCCAGCAGTGAAACAGCGACCTATGGCTACACCTTC
many	15	TRBJ2-1	TRBV28	NA	CASSLWGIPGDEQFF	TGTGCCAGCAGTTTATGGGGCATCCCTGGGGATGAGCAGTTCTTC
few	15	TRBJ1-2	TRBV5-1	TRBD1	CASSLASDRGGGYTF	TGCGCCAGCAGCCTGGCCTCCGACAGGGGAGGAGGCTACACCTTC
NA	12	TRBJ2-3	TRBV29-1	NA	CSVELGGDTQYF	TGCAGCGTTGAGTTGGGCGGCGATACGCAGTATTTT
once	12	TRBJ2-7	TRBV7-2	NA	CASRNGLYEQYF	TGTGCCAGCAGAAACGGGCTCTACGAGCAGTACTTC
many	12	TRBJ2-1	TRBV30	NA	CAWSGNRNEQFF	TGTGCCTGGAGTGGAAATCGGAATGAGCAGTTCTTC
many	13	TRBJ1-2	TRBV20-1	NA	CSARNTGLFGYTF	TGCAGTGCTAGAAACACAGGGTTGTTTGGCTACACCTTC
NA	16	TRBJ2-1	TRBV6-5	TRBD2	CASSYGRLAGHNEQFF	TGTGCCAGCAGTTATGGGCGACTAGCGGGGCACAATGAGCAGTTCTTC
NA	14	TRBJ1-1	TRBV6-2/TRBV6-3	TRBD1	CASSHRDRAVEAFF	TGTGCCAGCAGTCATCGGGACAGGGCTGTTGAAGCTTTCTTT
few	15	TRBJ2-3	TRBV20-1	NA	CSAKGPLPVSDTQYF	TGCAGTGCTAAGGGCCCCCTCCCCGTCTCGGATACGCAGTATTTT
NA	11	TRBJ2-1	TRBV6-1	NA	CASRDFNEQFF	TGTGCCAGCAGAGACTTTAATGAGCAGTTCTTC
few	13	TRBJ2-3	TRBV12-3/TRBV12-4	NA	CANSLSVTDTQYF	TGTGCCAATTCCTTGTCTGTTACAGATACGCAGTATTTT
NA	15	TRBJ2-2	TRBV7-2	NA	CASSLLPLSTGELFF	TGTGCCAGCAGCTTATTGCCACTTAGCACCGGGGAGCTGTTTTTT
once	13	TRBJ2-7	TRBV27	NA	CAGSFLGSYEQYF	TGTGCCGGCAGTTTTCTGGGTTCCTACGAGCAGTACTTC